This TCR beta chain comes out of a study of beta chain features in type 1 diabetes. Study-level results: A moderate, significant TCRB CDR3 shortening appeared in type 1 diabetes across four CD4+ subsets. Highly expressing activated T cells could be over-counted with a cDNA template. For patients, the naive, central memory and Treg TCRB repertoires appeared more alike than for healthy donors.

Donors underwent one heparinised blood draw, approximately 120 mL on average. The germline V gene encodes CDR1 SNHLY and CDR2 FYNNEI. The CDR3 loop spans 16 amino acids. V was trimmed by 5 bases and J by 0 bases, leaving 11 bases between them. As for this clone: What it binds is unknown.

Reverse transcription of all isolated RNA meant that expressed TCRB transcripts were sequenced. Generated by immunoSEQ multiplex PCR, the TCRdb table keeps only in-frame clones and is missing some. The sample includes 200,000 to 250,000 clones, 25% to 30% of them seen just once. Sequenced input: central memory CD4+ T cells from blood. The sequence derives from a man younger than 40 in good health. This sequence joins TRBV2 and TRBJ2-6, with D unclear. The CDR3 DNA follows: TGTGCCAGCAGTTATGGACGCCTCTCTGGGGCCAACGTCCTGACTTTC. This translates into CASSYGRLSGANVLTF.